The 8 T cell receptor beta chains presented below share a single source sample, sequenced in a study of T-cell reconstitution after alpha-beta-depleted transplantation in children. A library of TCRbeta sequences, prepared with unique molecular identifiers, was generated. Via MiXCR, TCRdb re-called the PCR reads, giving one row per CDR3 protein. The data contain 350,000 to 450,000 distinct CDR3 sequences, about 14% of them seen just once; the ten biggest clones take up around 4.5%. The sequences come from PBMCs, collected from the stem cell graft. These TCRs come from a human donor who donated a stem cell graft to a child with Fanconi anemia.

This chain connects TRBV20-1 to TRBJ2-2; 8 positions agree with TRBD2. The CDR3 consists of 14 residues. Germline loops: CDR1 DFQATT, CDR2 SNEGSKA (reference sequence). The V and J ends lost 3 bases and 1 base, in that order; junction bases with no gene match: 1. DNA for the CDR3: TGCAGTGCTAGTAGCGGGATGAACACCGGGGAGCTGTTTTTT. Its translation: CSASSGMNTGELFF.

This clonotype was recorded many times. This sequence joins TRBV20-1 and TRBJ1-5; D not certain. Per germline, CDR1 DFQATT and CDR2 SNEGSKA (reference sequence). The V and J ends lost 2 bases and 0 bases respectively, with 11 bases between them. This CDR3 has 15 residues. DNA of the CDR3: TGCAGTGCTAGACTAGACATAGATAGCAATCAGCCCCAGCATTTT. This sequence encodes CSARLDIDSNQPQHF.

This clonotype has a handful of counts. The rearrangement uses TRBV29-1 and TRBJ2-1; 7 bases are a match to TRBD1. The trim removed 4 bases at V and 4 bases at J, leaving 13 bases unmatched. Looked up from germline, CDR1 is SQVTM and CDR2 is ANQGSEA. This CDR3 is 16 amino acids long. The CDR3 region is CSVVGDRDREYNEQFF. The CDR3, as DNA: TGCAGCGTTGTCGGCGACCGGGACAGAGAGTACAATGAGCAGTTCTTC.

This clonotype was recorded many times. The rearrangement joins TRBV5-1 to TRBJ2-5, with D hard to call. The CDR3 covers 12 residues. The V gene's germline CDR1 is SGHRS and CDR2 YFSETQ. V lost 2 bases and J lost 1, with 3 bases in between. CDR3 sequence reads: CASSFFQETQYF. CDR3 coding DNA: TGCGCCAGCAGCTTTTTCCAAGAGACCCAGTACTTC.

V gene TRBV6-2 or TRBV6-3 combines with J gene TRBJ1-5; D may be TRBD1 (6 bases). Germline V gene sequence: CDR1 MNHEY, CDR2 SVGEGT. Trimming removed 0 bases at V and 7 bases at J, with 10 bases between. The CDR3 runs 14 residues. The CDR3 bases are TGTGCCAGCAGTTACTCGAACAGGGAACAGCCCCAGCATTTT. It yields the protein CASSYSNREQPQHF.

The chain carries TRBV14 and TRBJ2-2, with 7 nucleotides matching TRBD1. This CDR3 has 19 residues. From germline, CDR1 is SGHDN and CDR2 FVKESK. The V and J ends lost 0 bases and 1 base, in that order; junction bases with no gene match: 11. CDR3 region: CASSQEWATDRLNTGELFF. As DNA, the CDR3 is TGTGCCAGCAGCCAAGAGTGGGCTACGGACAGGTTGAACACCGGGGAGCTGTTTTTT.

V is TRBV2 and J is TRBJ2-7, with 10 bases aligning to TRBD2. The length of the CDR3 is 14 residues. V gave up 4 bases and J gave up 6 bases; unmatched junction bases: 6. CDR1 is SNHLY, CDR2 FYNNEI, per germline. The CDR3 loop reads CASSVELAGTEQYF. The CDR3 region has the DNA TGTGCCAGCAGTGTAGAACTAGCGGGGACCGAGCAGTACTTC. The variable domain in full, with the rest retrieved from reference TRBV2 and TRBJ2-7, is EPEVTQTPSHQVTQMGQEVILRCVPISNHLYFYWYRQILGQKVEFLVSFYNNEISEKSEIFDDQFSVERPDGSNFTLKIRSTKLEDSAMYFCASSVELAGTEQYFGPGTRLTVT.

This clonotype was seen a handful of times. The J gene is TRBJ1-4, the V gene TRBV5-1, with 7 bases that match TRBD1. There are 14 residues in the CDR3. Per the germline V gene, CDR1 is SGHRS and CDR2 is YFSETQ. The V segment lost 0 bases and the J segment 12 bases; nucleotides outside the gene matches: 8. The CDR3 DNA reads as TGCGCCAGCAGCTTGGTATCGGGGACAGAGGAACTGTTTTTT. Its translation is CASSLVSGTEELFF.